This T cell receptor (beta chain) came from a study of identical twins. Study-wide results and caveats: Out-of-frame TCR alpha sharing in monozygotic twins exceeded recombination model predictions. Insertion counts were lower in abundant cord blood beta clonotypes, a trend that memory repertoires did not show. Cross-sectional statistical analysis, not tracking of the same donors, underpinned the conclusions.

The CDR3 totals 14 residues. The junction had 3 bases not matched to a gene; V was cut back by 4 bases and J by 2 bases. The germline gives CDR1 DFQATT, CDR2 SNEGSKA (reference sequence). From the 5' RACE reads, TCRdb called clonotypes with MiXCR, one entry per CDR3 protein. The sample has roughly 750,000 distinct CDR3 sequences, 21% seen once. This clonotype was observed a few times. Its matching antigen is unknown. These data were also reused for a study on T cells expressing NK-cell markers.

This clonotype was obtained from a woman between 18 and 29 years old in good health. This rearrangement joins TRBV20-1 to TRBJ2-3, with 10 nucleotides matching TRBD1. Material: PBMCs. The CDR3 nucleotides are TGCAGTGCTAATGACAGGGGGCCCACAGATACGCAGTATTTT. Translating it yields CSANDRGPTDTQYF.